Sequencing of this TCR beta chain was carried out in a study of blood T cell repertoires in COVID-19. Background on the study: COVID-19 samples collected from the United States, Italy and Spain covered acute and convalescent phases. PBMCs, B-cell-depleted T cells, or T cells were the source of the cDNA or gDNA that made up the material.

In germline, CDR1 is SGHRS, CDR2 YFSETQ. J gave up 0 bases and V 0 bases, and 11 bases lay outside the gene matches. The CDR3 has 18 residues. Under the authors' procedure: By means of reference gene primer amplification, nucleated cell counts were estimated. The assay was immunoSEQ multiplex PCR, and TCRdb's table has in-frame clones only and misses some. V, J and clone size derive from that table, while D and trimming were established from the DNA sequence. This table has just under 150,000 clones, roughly 87% appearing once. The clonotype originates from a woman in her forties or fifties with acute or convalescent COVID-19. The V call is TRBV5-1, the J call TRBJ1-1, with TRBD1 matching 7 bases. Sequencing was carried out using peripheral blood. The CDR3, as DNA: TGCGCCAGCAGCTTGGCCCGTACAGGGGACGGGATGAACACTGAAGCTTTCTTT. Residues: CASSLARTGDGMNTEAFF.